These 21 T cell receptor beta chains came from one sample sequenced in a study of T cell responses to AZD1222 COVID-19 vaccine. Here immunoSEQ multiplex PCR was the method, and the copy in TCRdb shows in-frame clones only, minus some. The table lists 150,000 or so clones, roughly nine tenths of them singletons. This material consisted of peripheral blood, taken after recovery from COVID-19. Receptors originate from an adult who had recovered from COVID-19.

The chain links TRBV3-1 (or the pseudogene TRBV3-2) to TRBJ1-6, with D maybe TRBD1 (6 bases). Germline values: CDR1 LGHDT, CDR2 YNNKEL (reference sequence). V was pared by 1 base and J by 10 bases, with 17 bases between. This CDR3 has 16 amino acids. This chain's CDR3 is CASSQGTQGRGSPLHF. DNA of the CDR3: TGTGCCAGCAGCCAAGGAACACAGGGAAGGGGATCACCCCTCCACTTT.

This CDR3 reads CASSFNRDNQPQHF. DNA of the CDR3: TGTGCCAGCAGCTTTAACAGGGACAATCAGCCCCAGCATTTT. V is TRBV7-9 and J is TRBJ1-5, with D possibly TRBD1 on 6 matching bases. Germline CDR1 is SEHNR and CDR2 is FQNEAQ (reference sequence). CDR3 length equals 14 residues. V was shortened by 3 bases and J by 3 bases, with 9 bases between the two germline ends.

The chain links TRBV28 to TRBJ1-2; D is ambiguous. Trimming took 1 base from V and 7 from J, leaving 10 bases between them. Germline values: CDR1 MDHEN, CDR2 SYDVKM. The CDR3 is 13 residues long. The CDR3 protein is CASSLLGSGGYTF. CDR3 bases: TGTGCCAGCAGTTTATTGGGGTCCGGTGGCTACACCTTC.

V usage is TRBV6-6 and J usage is TRBJ1-1, with D perhaps matching TRBD1 (5 bases). The germline V gene encodes CDR1 MNHNY and CDR2 SVGAGI (reference sequence). The CDR3 runs to 10 residues. V lost 8 bases, J lost 10 bases, and 11 bases lay in between. Here the CDR3 DNA reads TGTGCCAGCTTCTCAGGGATAGCTTTCTTT. Amino acid sequence: CASFSGIAFF.

This clone was observed a single time. The CDR3 sequence: CASSFQIKNEQYF. CDR3 bases: TGTGCCAGCAGTTTTCAGATCAAAAACGAGCAGTACTTC. The chain couples TRBV28 to TRBJ2-7; D remains unclear. CDR1 is MDHEN and CDR2 is SYDVKM in the germline V gene. This CDR3 is 13 amino acids long. Trimming removed 3 bases from V and 5 bases from J, with 11 bases in between.

This chain joins TRBV7-9 and TRBJ1-5, with 9 bases lining up with TRBD1. The CDR3 sequence is 15 residues long. V was pared by 3 bases and J by 1 base, with 1 base of the junction left unmatched. The germline V gene encodes CDR1 SEHNR and CDR2 FQNEAQ (reference sequence). The CDR3: CASSFGTGSNQPQHF. The CDR3, as DNA: TGTGCCAGCAGCTTCGGGACAGGGAGCAATCAGCCCCAGCATTTT.

The chain has TRBV18 and TRBJ1-2; no reliable D call. V lost 1 base and J 8 bases, leaving 11 bases between the germline ends. The CDR3 length is 13 residues. Germline lookup yields CDR1 KGHSH and CDR2 LQKENI. CDR3 DNA sequence: TGTGCCAGCTCACCACGGCATGCAGAAGGCTACACCTTC. As protein: CASSPRHAEGYTF.

This chain links TRBV3-1 (or the pseudogene TRBV3-2) with TRBJ2-1, with D tentatively TRBD2 (5 bases). The length of the CDR3 is 12 residues. Germline V gene data show CDR1 as LGHDT and CDR2 as YNNKEL (reference sequence). Trimming pared 4 bases from V and 6 bases from J, leaving 7 bases between. CDR3: CASSLLVNEQFF. The CDR3 bases are TGTGCCAGCAGCCTACTAGTCAATGAGCAGTTCTTC.

The rearrangement links TRBV5-1 to TRBJ1-2; no clear D gene. CDR1 is SGHRS, CDR2 YFSETQ, per germline. CDR3 length equals 15 residues. The ends were cut back, 4 bases at V and 3 bases at J, with 16 bases in the middle. The CDR3 region is CASSREVGSDYGYTF. The CDR3 region has the DNA TGCGCCAGCAGCCGAGAGGTGGGCTCAGACTATGGCTACACCTTC.

DNA for the CDR3: TGTGCCAGCAGCATAGGTGGGCAGAGCTCCTATAATTCACCCCTCCACTTT. Translation gives CASSIGGQSSYNSPLHF. The chain combines TRBV9 with TRBJ1-6; D is unresolved. This CDR3 spans 17 amino acids. Trimming removed 4 bases from V and 0 bases from J, with 14 bases in between. The germline CDR1 and CDR2 sequences are SGDLS and YYNGEE.

This clone showed up just once. The rearrangement links TRBV7-6 to TRBJ2-5; TRBD2 aligns across 9 bases. Germline V CDR1 and CDR2: SGHVS, FNYEAQ. The CDR3 extends over 17 amino acids. The junction had 13 bases not matched to a gene; V was cut back by 1 base and J by 7 bases. The chain's CDR3 is CASSLEYPAGGPMTQYF. The CDR3 nucleotides read TGTGCCAGCAGCTTAGAATATCCAGCGGGAGGTCCCATGACCCAGTACTTC. The variable domain in full, with the rest retrieved from reference TRBV7-6 and TRBJ2-5, is GAGVSQSPRYKVTKRGQDVALRCDPISGHVSLYWYRQALGQGPEFLTYFNYEAQQDKSGLPNDRFSAERPEGSISTLTIQRTEQRDSAMYRCASSLEYPAGGPMTQYFGPGTRLLVL.

With respect to this clone: A read error may produce the germline difference seen at one junction end. V and J are TRBV10-3 and TRBJ1-2, with D uncertain. CDR1 is ENHRY, CDR2 SYGVKD, per germline. The CDR3 runs to 13 residues. The CDR3 region is CAIRELRALGYTF. CDR3 sequence (DNA): TGTGCCATCAGGGAGTTAAGGGCCCTAGGCTACACCTTC.

This rearrangement joins TRBV6-6 to TRBJ1-2; the D gene is possibly TRBD1 (5 bases). V dropped 5 bases and J dropped 7 bases, with 11 bases sitting between them. The CDR3 is made up of 12 amino acids. Germline V lookup: CDR1 MNHNY, CDR2 SVGAGI (reference sequence). The CDR3 loop reads CASSHARAGYTF. CDR3 bases: TGTGCCAGCAGTCACGCCAGGGCTGGCTACACCTTC.

The chain uses TRBV5-1 and TRBJ2-1; D possibly corresponds to TRBD2 (6 bases). CDR1 SGHRS and CDR2 YFSETQ come from the germline V gene. Trimming cost V 4 bases and J 7 bases, with 18 bases left between them. This CDR3 contains 15 residues. CDR3 sequence: CASSPDGLASNEQFF. As DNA, the CDR3 is TGCGCCAGCAGCCCGGACGGGCTAGCGTCGAATGAGCAGTTCTTC.

The genes are TRBV19 and TRBJ1-4; the D is unclear. This CDR3 region has 16 residues. Germline CDR1 LNHDA, CDR2 SQIVND (reference sequence). V shed 7 bases and J shed 0 bases, with 15 bases lying between them. The CDR3 here is CASTPLPAPTNEKLFF. The CDR3, as DNA: TGTGCCAGTACCCCTCTCCCGGCCCCAACTAATGAAAAACTGTTTTTT.

The sample holds one count of this clone. The chain employs TRBV6-5 and TRBJ2-7, with D unclear. Germline loops: CDR1 MNHEY, CDR2 SVGAGI. There are 11 residues in the CDR3. The V end lost 8 bases, the J end lost 0 bases, and 5 bases lay between the germline ends. CDR3 nucleotides: TGTGCCAGCGAAAACTCCTACGAGCAGTACTTC. Translation: CASENSYEQYF.

The CDR3 reads CASSPGSGWTQYF. The DNA for the CDR3 is TGTGCCAGCAGCCCGGGGTCTGGATGGACCCAGTACTTC. V is TRBV3-1 (or the pseudogene TRBV3-2) and J is TRBJ2-5, with a weak D call TRBD2 (5 bases). Trimming stripped 4 bases from V and 7 bases from J, with 13 bases between. The CDR3 sequence is 13 residues long. Per germline, CDR1 LGHDT and CDR2 YNNKEL (reference sequence).

The chain employs TRBV5-1 and TRBJ2-2; no reliable D call. Between the trimmed V and J ends, which lost 2 bases and 5 bases, there was a span of 7 bases. The CDR3 covers 13 residues. Germline V lookup: CDR1 SGHRS, CDR2 YFSETQ. The chain's CDR3 is CASSLSVTGELFF. As DNA, the CDR3 is TGCGCCAGCAGCTTATCTGTAACCGGGGAGCTGTTTTTT.

The chain couples TRBV9 to TRBJ2-2, with D possibly being TRBD1 (6 bases). V was cut by 4 bases and J by 1 base, with 17 bases left in between. The length of the CDR3 is 17 residues. Looked up from germline, CDR1 is SGDLS and CDR2 is YYNGEE. CDR3 in amino acids: CASSPRSGGLNTGELFF. The CDR3 coding sequence is TGTGCCAGCAGCCCTAGGAGTGGGGGCCTGAACACCGGGGAGCTGTTTTTT.

As concerns this clone: The junction departs from the called germline gene at one end, perhaps through a read error. This sequence joins TRBV7-2 and TRBJ2-1; D is unclear. Germline V gene sequence: CDR1 SGHTA, CDR2 FQGNSA. The CDR3 is 13 residues long. CDR3 amino acids: CASSLDEAPSAVF. CDR3 DNA sequence: TGTGCCAGCAGCTTAGATGAGGCCCCGTCGGCGGTCTTC.

The chain is built from TRBV18 and TRBJ2-6, with unresolved D. Germline V gene lookup returns CDR1 KGHSH and CDR2 LQKENI. The CDR3 loop spans 16 amino acids. Trimming removed 0 bases at V and 3 bases at J, with 9 bases between. CDR3 sequence reads: CASSPPTSSGANVLTF. The CDR3 region has the DNA TGTGCCAGCTCACCACCGACCAGCAGTGGGGCCAACGTCCTGACTTTC. Full variable domain (missing parts from reference TRBV18 and TRBJ2-6): NAGVMQNPRHLVRRRGQEARLRCSPMKGHSHVYWYRQLPEEGLKFMVYLQKENIIDESGMPKERFSAEFPKEGPSILRIQQVVRGDSAAYFCASSPPTSSGANVLTFGAGSRLTVL.